The sequence of this T cell receptor (beta chain) was determined in a study of STAT5B mutations in CD4+ large granular lymphocyte leukemia. The study, taken as a whole, reports: Patient CD4-sorted repertoires stayed more clonal than healthy ones after leukemic-clone removal.

About this clone: Antigen: not known.

Some clones are missing from TCRdb's copy, which holds only in-frame ones; the method was immunoSEQ multiplex PCR. The repertoire holds around 21,000 clones, with roughly 75% as singletons. Germline CDR1 and CDR2: SNHLY and FYNNEI. This CDR3 spans 15 amino acids. The trim removed 6 bases at V and 1 base at J, leaving 9 bases unmatched. The V call is TRBV2, the J call TRBJ2-7, with TRBD1 identical over 7 bases. The sample was CD4+ T cells from blood buffy coats. The TCR comes from a human donor in good health. The CDR3 nucleotides are TGTGCCAGCAGAGGAGACAGGGTAATGTCCTACGAGCAGTACTTC. Translating gives CASRGDRVMSYEQYF.